A single sample is the source of the 3 T cell receptor beta chains below, sequenced in a study of blood T cell repertoires in COVID-19. The assay was immunoSEQ multiplex PCR, and TCRdb's table has in-frame clones only and misses some. The data contain fewer than 300,000 clones, less than 90% of them singletons. The sample was peripheral blood. The receptors were sampled from a human donor in a cohort sampled during active COVID-19.

This chain uses TRBV4-3 with TRBJ1-4; D remains ambiguous. The V gene's germline CDR1 is LGHNA and CDR2 YSLEER. V was clipped by 1 base and J by 7 bases, with 10 bases between them. This CDR3 spans 14 amino acids. The CDR3 nucleotides read TGCGCCAGCAGCCAAGTTTCTCAGGCTGAAAAACTGTTTTTT. Amino acids: CASSQVSQAEKLFF.

The chain is built from TRBV7-9 and TRBJ2-7; 10 nucleotides line up with TRBD1. CDR1 SEHNR and CDR2 FQNEAQ come from the germline V gene (reference sequence). J was trimmed by 1 base and V by 5 bases; bases with no gene match: 17. The CDR3 covers 19 residues. CDR3 residues: CASSDPGTGEIFPSYEQYF. The CDR3 DNA follows: TGTGCCAGCAGCGACCCCGGGACAGGGGAAATCTTTCCTTCCTACGAGCAGTACTTC.

The chain uses TRBV7-9 and TRBJ1-1, with unresolved D. Between the trimmed V and J ends, which lost 5 bases and 10 bases, there was a span of 17 bases. The CDR3 loop spans 13 amino acids. CDR1 SEHNR and CDR2 FQNEAQ come from the germline V gene (reference sequence). DNA for the CDR3: TGTGCCAGCAGCCCCTCGAATCCCTCTAGAGCTTTCTTT. This gives the protein CASSPSNPSRAFF.